A single sample gave rise to the 3 T cell receptor beta chains below, sequenced in a study of T cell repertoires in cytomegalovirus infection. TCRdb used MiXCR to reprocess the reads, holding one entry per CDR3 protein. The data contain approximately 990,000 distinct CDR3 sequences, about 33% of them singletons. These receptors' antigens are unknown. Sequenced material: cultured CD8+ T cells from PBMCs, taken from culture after CMV antigen stimulation. These receptors were obtained from a human donor in good health (CMV status not recorded). Some clones in this sample may be carry-over from other donors' samples.

J is TRBJ2-1 and V is TRBV6-2 or TRBV6-3; the D gene is possibly TRBD2 (7 bases). The ends were cut back, 6 bases at V and 0 bases at J, with 18 bases in the middle. This CDR3 region has 17 residues. The V gene's germline CDR1 is MNHEY and CDR2 SVGEGT. CDR3 in DNA: TGTGCCAGCAGCCTCACTCGGGGGGCCTCCTCCTACAATGAGCAGTTCTTC. It is translated as CASSLTRGASSYNEQFF.

Concerning this clonotype itself: This may be a read error, as it is one base from a much larger clone. The chain couples TRBV2 to TRBJ1-2; D is unclear. Looked up from germline, CDR1 is SNHLY and CDR2 is FYNNEI. Trimming removed 5 bases at V and 4 bases at J, with 5 bases between. This CDR3 has 11 residues. The CDR3 DNA reads as TGTGCCAGCAGTCCAGTCTATGGCTACACCTTC. Translating it yields CASSPVYGYTF.

This clonotype was seen a few times. The CDR3 DNA follows: TGTGCCAGCAGCTTAGGGCCTAGCGGGGGGGGAGCCAAAAACATTCAGTACTTC. Its translation is CASSLGPSGGGAKNIQYF. This chain links TRBV7-8 with TRBJ2-4; 12 nucleotides match TRBD2. Germline loops: CDR1 SGHVS, CDR2 FQNEAQ. CDR3 length: 18 amino acids. The J segment lost 0 bases and the V segment lost 1 base, leaving 4 bases of the junction unmatched.